This entry lists 20 T cell receptor beta chains sequenced from one sample in a study of blood T cell repertoires in COVID-19. Clones were sequenced by immunoSEQ multiplex PCR, and TCRdb holds only the in-frame ones, with some missing. The sample yields under 300,000 clones, roughly 88% seen once. The material sequenced was peripheral blood. The source is a woman aged 25 to 39 with active or convalescent COVID-19.

The chain couples TRBV7-9 to TRBJ1-5; 9 bases fit TRBD1. The length of the CDR3 is 17 residues. CDR1 and CDR2 (germline): SEHNR, FQNEAQ (reference sequence). The V segment lost 0 bases and the J segment 7 bases; nucleotides outside the gene matches: 10. CDR3 DNA: TGTGCCAGCAGCTTAGCGCTGGACAGGGGAACACGGCAGCCCCAGCATTTT. This encodes CASSLALDRGTRQPQHF.

This clone was detected a few times. The chain has TRBV5-3 and TRBJ1-3, with 12 bases that match TRBD1. TRBV5-3 counts as an open reading frame of uncertain function. The V and J ends lost 6 bases and 3 bases, in that order; junction bases with no gene match: 10. The CDR3 spans 17 residues. The CDR3 DNA sequence: TGTGCCAGAACATACCCGGGACAGGGGGCTGTTGGAAACACCATATATTTT. Its translation: CARTYPGQGAVGNTIYF.

The chain is built from TRBV6-5 and TRBJ1-2, with D possibly matching TRBD1 (6 bases). Germline V gene sequence: CDR1 MNHEY, CDR2 SVGAGI. Trimming pared 6 bases from V and 6 bases from J, leaving 20 bases between. The CDR3 covers 15 residues. The CDR3 DNA reads TGTGCCAGCAGACGACCGGGACATCACAGTGATGGCTACACCTTC. Amino acids: CASRRPGHHSDGYTF.

The chain employs TRBV4-1 and TRBJ2-7; a possible D gene is TRBD2 (6 bases). Trimming shortened V by 0 bases and J by 1 base, and 16 bases separated the two germline ends. This CDR3 spans 17 amino acids. CDR1 is MGHRA and CDR2 is YSYEKL in the germline V gene. The CDR3 DNA follows: TGCGCCAGCAGCCAAGAGAGGGCTGGAGGGCAATCCTACGAGCAGTACTTC. Translation: CASSQERAGGQSYEQYF.

The CDR3 DNA sequence: TGTGCCAGCAGCGCTATGGGACAGGGGGTAGAGACCCAGTACTTC. Amino acids: CASSAMGQGVETQYF. The rearrangement joins TRBV7-9 to TRBJ2-5; the match to TRBD1 covers 11 bases. The V segment lost 5 bases and the J segment 4 bases; nucleotides outside the gene matches: 6. The CDR3 spans 15 residues. Per the germline V gene, CDR1 is SEHNR and CDR2 is FQNEAQ (reference sequence).

The rearrangement links TRBV28 to TRBJ1-4, with a weak D call TRBD1 (5 bases). V shed 6 bases and J shed 5 bases, with 10 bases lying between them. Germline CDR1 and CDR2: MDHEN and SYDVKM. The CDR3 covers 13 residues. The CDR3 sequence: CASRRGLNEKLFF. CDR3 DNA: TGTGCCAGCAGGCGGGGCCTCAATGAAAAACTGTTTTTT.

The chain carries TRBV5-8 and TRBJ1-3, with no clear D. CDR3 length: 15 amino acids. The germline V gene encodes CDR1 SGHTS and CDR2 YDEGEE. Trimming left V 0 bases short and J 2 bases short, with 9 bases between. CDR3 region: CASSLGLRAGNTIYF. The CDR3 DNA follows: TGTGCCAGCAGCTTGGGTCTGCGCGCTGGAAACACCATATATTTT. Looking up the rest from reference TRBV5-8 and TRBJ1-3 gives the full variable domain: EAGVTQSPTHLIKTRGQQATLRCSPISGHTSVYWYQQALGLGLQFLLWYDEGEERNRGNFPPRFSGRQFPNYSSELNVNALELEDSALYLCASSLGLRAGNTIYFGEGSWLTVV.

This clone appeared a few times. V is TRBV6-1 and J is TRBJ1-2; D uncertain. Germline CDR1 and CDR2: MNHNS and SASEGT. The V end was cut by 3 bases, the J end by 4 bases, with 9 bases between. CDR3 length: 13 amino acids. The CDR3 sequence: CASSDGVTYGYTF. The DNA of the CDR3 is TGTGCCAGCAGTGACGGAGTAACCTATGGCTACACCTTC.

The CDR3 loop reads CASSLGTGNTGELFF. The CDR3 DNA reads as TGTGCCAGCAGCTTAGGGACAGGGAACACCGGGGAGCTGTTTTTT. This rearrangement joins TRBV11-2 to TRBJ2-2; the match to TRBD1 covers 7 bases. Looked up from germline, CDR1 is SGHAT and CDR2 is FQNNGV. Trimming removed 1 base from V and 1 base from J; junction bases left unmatched: 0. The CDR3 has 15 residues.

V gene TRBV6-5 combines with J gene TRBJ2-1; unclear D gene. Germline assignment: CDR1 MNHEY and CDR2 SVGAGI. The CDR3 runs 15 residues. The V end lost 2 bases, the J end lost 8 bases, and 16 bases lay between the germline ends. The CDR3 sequence: CASSYQARYLHEQFF. In DNA form, the CDR3 reads TGTGCCAGCAGTTACCAGGCCAGATACTTGCATGAGCAGTTCTTC.

The gene calls are TRBV6-2 or TRBV6-3 and TRBJ1-6; weak D call: TRBD1 (5 bases). CDR3 length: 15 residues. The ends were cut back, 5 bases at V and 3 bases at J, with 11 bases in the middle. Germline assignment: CDR1 MNHEY and CDR2 SVGEGT. This CDR3 is CASSDPTDYNSPLHF. The CDR3 coding sequence is TGTGCCAGCAGTGACCCGACAGACTATAATTCACCCCTCCACTTT.

As DNA, the CDR3 is TGCGCCAGCAGCTTGGCCACTCAGGGGAACTATGGCTACACCTTC. Protein sequence: CASSLATQGNYGYTF. The chain uses TRBV5-1 and TRBJ1-2; a possible D gene is TRBD1 (6 bases). CDR3 length: 15 residues. Looked up from germline, CDR1 is SGHRS and CDR2 is YFSETQ. V lost 0 bases, J lost 2 bases, and 11 bases lay in between. The whole variable domain, filled in from reference TRBV5-1 and TRBJ1-2, reads KAGVTQTPRYLIKTRGQQVTLSCSPISGHRSVSWYQQTPGQGLQFLFEYFSETQRNKGNFPGRFSGRQFSNSRSEMNVSTLELGDSALYLCASSLATQGNYGYTFGSGTRLTVV.

The chain uses TRBV6-5 and TRBJ1-4, with TRBD1 identical over 9 bases. Germline V gene lookup returns CDR1 MNHEY and CDR2 SVGAGI. V was pared by 6 bases and J by 8 bases, with 7 bases of the junction left unmatched. This CDR3 is built from 14 residues. The CDR3 region is CASRPGQGWEKLFF. CDR3 DNA sequence: TGTGCCAGCAGACCCGGACAGGGGTGGGAAAAACTGTTTTTT.

The chain combines TRBV10-2 with TRBJ1-6, with TRBD1 matching over 7 bases. Germline assignment: CDR1 WSHSY and CDR2 SAAADI. There are 13 residues in the CDR3. Trimming removed 7 bases from V and 7 bases from J; junction bases left unmatched: 4. CDR3 sequence (DNA): TGCGCCAGCAAGCAGGGGGTCAATTCACCCCTCCACTTT. It translates to CASKQGVNSPLHF.

V and J are TRBV7-9 and TRBJ2-7; 9 bases are a match to TRBD1. The V gene end was trimmed by 2 bases and the J gene end by 3 bases; junction bases not matched to a gene: 2. Germline lookup yields CDR1 SEHNR and CDR2 FQNEAQ (reference sequence). The CDR3 sequence is 14 residues long. The CDR3 region is CASSLTGGDYEQYF. The CDR3 region has the DNA TGTGCCAGCAGCTTAACAGGGGGCGACTACGAGCAGTACTTC.

For this clone: This sample also contains other DNA sequences that code for the same CDR3. CDR3 region: CASSPTGQETQYF. The CDR3 DNA sequence: TGTGCCAGCAGCCCGACTGGGCAAGAGACCCAGTACTTC. V gene TRBV7-3 combines with J gene TRBJ2-5, with D unresolved. CDR3 length: 13 amino acids. The V gene lost 5 bases and the J gene lost 2 bases, with 9 bases spanning the gap. CDR1 SGHTA and CDR2 FQGTGA come from the germline V gene.

The CDR3 loop is CATQGLNTEAFF. The CDR3 DNA sequence: TGTGCCACCCAGGGGTTGAACACTGAAGCTTTCTTT. The V and J genes are TRBV24-1 and TRBJ1-1; maybe TRBD1 (6 bases). The CDR3 has 12 amino acids. The ends were cut back, 9 bases at V and 0 bases at J, with 7 bases in the middle. Germline V lookup: CDR1 KGHDR, CDR2 SFDVKD.

V usage is TRBV5-1 and J usage is TRBJ2-3, with a weak D call TRBD2 (6 bases). CDR3 length: 14 amino acids. The V gene lost 3 bases and the J gene lost 6 bases, with 14 bases spanning the gap. CDR1 is SGHRS and CDR2 is YFSETQ in the germline V gene. CDR3 in DNA: TGCGCCAGCAGCTCTACGGCAGGGAGGGATACGCAGTATTTT. Translated, it gives CASSSTAGRDTQYF.

This sequence joins TRBV6-6 and TRBJ2-7; possible D gene TRBD1, 8 bases. The CDR3 has 15 amino acids. V was shortened by 6 bases and J by 4 bases, with 19 bases between the two germline ends. Germline assignment: CDR1 MNHNY and CDR2 SVGAGI (reference sequence). The CDR3 region is CASSLDRVGGYEQYF. The CDR3 DNA reads TGTGCCAGCAGCCTGGACAGGGTGGGGGGGTACGAGCAGTACTTC.

The J gene is TRBJ2-1, the V gene TRBV4-3, with a tentative D call TRBD2 (5 bases). Germline CDR1 is LGHNA and CDR2 is YSLEER. Trimming removed 0 bases from V and 6 bases from J, with 15 bases in between. The CDR3 has 16 residues. CDR3 protein: CASSQDLGIRGNEQFF. As DNA, the CDR3 is TGCGCCAGCAGCCAAGATCTCGGGATCCGCGGCAATGAGCAGTTCTTC.